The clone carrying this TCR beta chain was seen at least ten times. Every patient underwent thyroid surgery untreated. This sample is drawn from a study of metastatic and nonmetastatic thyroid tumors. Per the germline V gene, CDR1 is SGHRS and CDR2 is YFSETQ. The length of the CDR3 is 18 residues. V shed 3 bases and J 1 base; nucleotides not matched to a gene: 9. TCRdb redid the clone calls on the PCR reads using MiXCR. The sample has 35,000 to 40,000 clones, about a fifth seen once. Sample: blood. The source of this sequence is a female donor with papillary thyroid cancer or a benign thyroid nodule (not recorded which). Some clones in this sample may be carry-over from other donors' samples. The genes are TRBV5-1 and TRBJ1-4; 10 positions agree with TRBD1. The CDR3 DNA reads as TGCGCCAGCAGCTCGGACCCGACAGGGGGCGTAACTAATGAAAAACTGTTTTTT. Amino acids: CASSSDPTGGVTNEKLFF.